The sample holds a few counts of the clone carrying this T cell receptor beta chain. Its antigen remains unidentified. This record belongs to a study of vaccination and CD4 T cells after COVID-19. Stated treatment: 10-day PBMC culture with coronavirus spike peptide pools or control peptides (ViraFEST assay). V was clipped by 4 bases and J by 4 bases; unmatched bases: 8. Germline CDR1 reads DFQATT; CDR2 reads SNEGSKA (reference sequence). CDR3 length: 15 amino acids. Sequenced with the Oncomine TCR Beta short-read assay was DNA taken from cultured CD4+ T cells. TCRdb re-analysed the PCR reads in MiXCR, keeping a single row per CDR3 protein. This sample carries roughly 14,000 distinct CDR3 sequences, approximately 45% of them seen once, and the ten largest clones take roughly 15%.

Input material: cultured CD4+ T cells from blood. The chain carries TRBV20-1 and TRBJ2-3; 10 bases match TRBD2. The sequence was obtained from a human donor with COVID-19. The CDR3 spells CSATDPTSGSDTQYF. As DNA, the CDR3 is TGCAGTGCTACCGACCCGACTAGCGGGTCAGATACGCAGTATTTT.